Listed below are T cell receptor beta chains from one sample, sequenced in a study of tumor-infiltrating T cells and Merkel cell polyomavirus. Profiled with immunoSEQ multiplex PCR; TCRdb holds only in-frame clones, not every one. The repertoire has under 30,000 clones, about 85% of them found once; the top ten carry roughly 2.6%. Sequencing used lymph node tissue. Every receptor here comes from a man aged 50-60 years with Merkel cell carcinoma. Each CDR3 is given with its conserved first and last residue. The D gene is left open where the match is weak. Part of the rows lack a size; the others show once, few, many or a class for expanded clones.

V gene	J gene	clone size	D gene	CDR3 DNA	CDR3 protein
TRBV10-2	TRBJ2-7	NA	NA	TGCGCCAGCAGTGAGTCAACGAGGTCCGAGCAGTACTTC	CASSESTRSEQYF
TRBV19	TRBJ1-3	NA	TRBD1	TGTGCCAGTATGTCTCAGAGACAGGGGGCTCGAAGAAACACCATATATTTT	CASMSQRQGARRNTIYF
TRBV29-1	TRBJ2-5	NA	NA	TGCAGCGCTTCGGACAGCTACCAAGAGACCCAGTACTTC	CSASDSYQETQYF
TRBV18	TRBJ2-3	NA	NA	TGTGCCAGCTCACCGCGGACAGCTAGCACAGATACGCAGTATTTT	CASSPRTASTDTQYF
TRBV11-3	TRBJ1-5	NA	NA	TGTGCCAGCAGCTTAGGTCCGGAGTATCAGCCCCAGCATTTT	CASSLGPEYQPQHF
TRBV5-1	TRBJ1-1	NA	NA	TGCGCCAGCAGCTCGGTTCCGGACACTGAAGCTTTCTTT	CASSSVPDTEAFF
TRBV19	TRBJ2-5	NA	TRBD1	TGTGCCAGTAGTATTGGGTCAGGGGGCCCCCAAGAGACCCAGTACTTC	CASSIGSGGPQETQYF
TRBV5-4	TRBJ2-1	NA	TRBD2	TGTGCCAGCAGCTTGGCAGCGGGGGGCCTCTACAATGAGCAGTTCTTC	CASSLAAGGLYNEQFF
TRBV7-9	TRBJ2-5	NA	TRBD1	TGTGCCAGCAGCTCAGGGGGCCGGGAGACCCAGTACTTC	CASSSGGRETQYF
TRBV23-1	TRBJ1-3	NA	TRBD1	TGCGCCAGCAGGCCCCGGGACAGGGGACCGGAGACTGGAAACACCATATATTTT	CASRPRDRGPETGNTIYF
TRBV5-1	TRBJ1-1	NA	TRBD1	TGCGCCAGCAGCAATTCCAGGACAGGTTCGAACACTGAAGCTTTCTTT	CASSNSRTGSNTEAFF
TRBV6-1	TRBJ1-2	NA	NA	TGTGCCAGCAGTGAAGGCAGGGGTTATGGCTACACCTTC	CASSEGRGYGYTF
TRBV9	TRBJ2-1	NA	TRBD2	TGTGCCAGCAGCCCACGAGGGACTAGCGCTCGCGAGCAGTTCTTC	CASSPRGTSAREQFF
TRBV9	TRBJ1-1	NA	NA	TGTGCCAGCAGCGTAGGGGCTCAGCCAGGGAGGGACACTGAAGCTTTCTTT	CASSVGAQPGRDTEAFF
TRBV11-3	TRBJ2-3	NA	TRBD2	TGTGCCAGCAGCTTAGGTGGTAGCGGGAGGCAGACAGATACGCAGTATTTT	CASSLGGSGRQTDTQYF
TRBV6-1	TRBJ1-2	NA	TRBD1	TGTGCCAGCAGTATGGCCCGGACAGGAGGCTATGGCTACACCTTC	CASSMARTGGYGYTF
TRBV5-7	TRBJ1-4	NA	TRBD1	TGTGCCAGCAGATTGACCCCCAGGGGGCAAGTCGATGAAAAACTGTTTTTT	CASRLTPRGQVDEKLFF
TRBV6-5	TRBJ2-7	once	NA	TGTGCCAGCAGTGAAGCGGACGAGCAGTACTTC	CASSEADEQYF
TRBV7-9	TRBJ1-1	NA	NA	TGTGCCAGCAGCGAATGGACAGATAACACTGAAGCTTTCTTT	CASSEWTDNTEAFF
TRBV6-1	TRBJ1-5	NA	NA	TGTGCCAGCAGCCTACAGAGTTTAAGGAATCAGCCCCAGCATTTT	CASSLQSLRNQPQHF
TRBV14	TRBJ2-1	NA	TRBD1	TGTGCCAGCAGCCCAACAGGGGGCTCCTACAATGAGCAGTTCTTC	CASSPTGGSYNEQFF